The clone carrying this TCR beta chain was counted ten times or more. Its antigen remains unknown. This record comes from a study of breast tumors, draining lymph nodes, adjacent tissues. The CDR3 has 14 residues. Per the germline V gene, CDR1 is SEHNR and CDR2 is FQNEAQ (reference sequence). V trimming: 10 bases; J trimming: 6 bases; junction bases outside the gene matches: 11. Using its own MiXCR run on the multiplex PCR reads, TCRdb lists one record per CDR3 protein. The sample lists about 130,000 distinct CDR3 sequences, just under 20% occurring once. Overall study findings and caveats: The data were judged consistent with most tumor T cells coming from lymph node and expanding in tumor. Compared with basal-like, luminal-like tumors shared significantly more repertoire with nontumor tissue. Compared with lymph nodes, tumors were less diverse; compared with nontumor tissue, more.

Breast cancer patients provided tissue from their axillary draining lymph nodes. The chain is built from TRBV7-9 and TRBJ2-2; TRBD1 aligns across 7 bases. The sample taken for sequencing was axillary lymph node tissue. The clonotype was recovered from a female donor with breast cancer. Some clones in this sample may be carry-over from other donors' samples. The CDR3 nucleotides are TGTGCCACCCTGGACAGGTTGATCTCCGGGGAGCTGTTTTTT. This sequence encodes CATLDRLISGELFF.